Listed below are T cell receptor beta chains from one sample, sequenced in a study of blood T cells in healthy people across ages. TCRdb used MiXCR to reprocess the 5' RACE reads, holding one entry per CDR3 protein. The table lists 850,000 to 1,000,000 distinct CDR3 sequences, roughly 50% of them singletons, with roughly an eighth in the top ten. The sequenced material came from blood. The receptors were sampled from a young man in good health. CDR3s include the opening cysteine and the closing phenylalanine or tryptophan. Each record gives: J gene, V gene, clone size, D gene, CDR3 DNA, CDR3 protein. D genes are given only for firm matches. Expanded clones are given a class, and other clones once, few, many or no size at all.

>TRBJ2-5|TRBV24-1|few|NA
TGTGCCACCAGTGATTTCGAGGGCCGGGAGACCCAGTACTTC
CATSDFEGRETQYF
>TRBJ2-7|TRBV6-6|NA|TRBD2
TGTGCCAGCAGCCGGGCGGGGGACTACGAGCAGTACTTC
CASSRAGDYEQYF
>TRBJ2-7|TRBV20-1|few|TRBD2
TGCAGTGCTAGTAGTTCGGGAGGGACCTACGAGCAGTACTTC
CSASSSGGTYEQYF
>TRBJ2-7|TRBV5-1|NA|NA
TGCGCCAGCAGCGTTCCCGCAGACCACGAGCAGTACTTC
CASSVPADHEQYF
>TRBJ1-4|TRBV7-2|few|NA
TGTGCCAGCAGGCCGGGGGTAACTAATGAAAAACTGTTTTTT
CASRPGVTNEKLFF
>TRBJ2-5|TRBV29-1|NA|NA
TGCAGCGTTGCAACAGGGAGCGAGACCCAGTACTTC
CSVATGSETQYF
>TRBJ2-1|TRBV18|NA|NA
TGTGCCAGCTCACGAATGGACGCGGGTGAGCAGTTCTTC
CASSRMDAGEQFF
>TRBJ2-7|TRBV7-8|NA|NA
TGTGCCAGCAGCGCACGAGCTGCCACCTACGAGCAGTACTTC
CASSARAATYEQYF
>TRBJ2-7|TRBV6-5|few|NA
TGTGCCAGCAGTTACTCGACCGGGCTCCGGTACGAGCAGTACTTC
CASSYSTGLRYEQYF
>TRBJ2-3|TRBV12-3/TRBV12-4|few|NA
TGTGCCAGCAGTGTCCGCAGGGGAAGTAGCACAGATACGCAGTATTTT
CASSVRRGSSTDTQYF
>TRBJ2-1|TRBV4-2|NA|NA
TGTGCCAGCAGCCAAGATGGGGGCGGACTGCTATCGTCCGATGAGCAGTTCTTC
CASSQDGGGLLSSDEQFF
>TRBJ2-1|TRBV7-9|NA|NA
TGTGCCAGCAGCTCAGGGTCAGGGGAGGGTGAGCAGTTCTTC
CASSSGSGEGEQFF
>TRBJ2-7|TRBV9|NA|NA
TGTGCCAGCAGCGTACAGGCCACAAACTACGAGCAGTACTTC
CASSVQATNYEQYF
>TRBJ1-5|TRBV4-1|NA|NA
TGCGCCAGCAGCCTCACCTTTGTCCAGCCCCAGCATTTT
CASSLTFVQPQHF
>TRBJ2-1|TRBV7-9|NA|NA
TGTGCCAGCAGCTTAGTGGTAGGCCCCGTTTTCGACAATGAGCAGTTCTTC
CASSLVVGPVFDNEQFF
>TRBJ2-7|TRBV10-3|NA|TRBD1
TGTGCCATCAAATCCACAGGGGGCCGTTCCTACGAGCAGTACTTC
CAIKSTGGRSYEQYF
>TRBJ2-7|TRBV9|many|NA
TGTGCCAGCAGCCCTCGGTCTCAACCCTACGAGCAGTACTTC
CASSPRSQPYEQYF
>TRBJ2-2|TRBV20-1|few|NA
TGCAGTGCTCAATCCCGTGACTCGGTGAACACCGGGGAGCTGTTTTTT
CSAQSRDSVNTGELFF
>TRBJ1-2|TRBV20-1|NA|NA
TGCAGTGCTAGAGCCCAGCCTTATGAGGGCTACACCTTC
CSARAQPYEGYTF
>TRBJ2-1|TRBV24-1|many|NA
TGTGCCACCAGTGCCGAAGGGGTAGTCGGCTACAATGAGCAGTTCTTC
CATSAEGVVGYNEQFF
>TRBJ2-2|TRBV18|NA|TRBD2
TGTGCCAGCTCCCCTCGGGGAGGGTCGGACACCGGGGAGCTGTTTTTT
CASSPRGGSDTGELFF
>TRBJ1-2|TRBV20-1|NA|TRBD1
TGCAGTGCTAGAGCAGGGGGCGCGGCCTCCTATGGCTACACCTTC
CSARAGGAASYGYTF
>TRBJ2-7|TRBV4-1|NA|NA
TGCGCCAGCAGCCAAGAAAGTTCCTTGGAAAGTGAGCCGTACTTC
CASSQESSLESEPYF
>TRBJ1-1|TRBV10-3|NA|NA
TGTGCCATCAGTGAGCTTTCGGGGGACACTGAAGCTTTCTTT
CAISELSGDTEAFF
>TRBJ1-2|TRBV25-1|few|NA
TGTGCCAGCAGTGAATTGGGCTTTCCCACCTTC
CASSELGFPTF
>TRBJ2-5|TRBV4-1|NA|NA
TGCGCCAGCAGTCTCACGCCGACAGCCCAAGAGACCCAGTACTTC
CASSLTPTAQETQYF
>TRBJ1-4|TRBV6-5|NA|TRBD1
TGTGCCAGCAGCCCAAGGGGGCGGGCTAATGAAAAACTGTTTTTT
CASSPRGRANEKLFF
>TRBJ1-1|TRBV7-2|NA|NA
TGTGCCAGCAGCTTAGGTATCAACAGGGCTGAAGCTTTCTTT
CASSLGINRAEAFF
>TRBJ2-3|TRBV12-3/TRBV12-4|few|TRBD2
TGTGCCAGCAGCCTGACTAGCGGGGAGGTGGATACGCAGTATTTT
CASSLTSGEVDTQYF
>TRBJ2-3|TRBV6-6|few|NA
TGTGCCAGCACCGACGGGGCGACCACAGATACGCAGTATTTT
CASTDGATTDTQYF
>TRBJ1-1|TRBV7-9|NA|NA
TGTGCCAGCAGCAAAGCGGACAGAGGAGCTTTCTTT
CASSKADRGAFF
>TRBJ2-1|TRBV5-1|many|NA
TGCGCCAGCAGCGCAAGGGATGAGCAGTTCTTC
CASSARDEQFF
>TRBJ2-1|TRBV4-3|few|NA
TGCGCCAGCAGCCAAGATTCGGCCTATGAGCAGTTCTTC
CASSQDSAYEQFF
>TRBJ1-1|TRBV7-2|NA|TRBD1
TGTGCCAGCACTACGACAGGGTTGACCACTGAAGCTTTCTTT
CASTTTGLTTEAFF
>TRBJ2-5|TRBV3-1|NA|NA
TGTGCCAGCAGCCATCGGGTAACTCAAGAGGCCCAGTACTTC
CASSHRVTQEAQYF
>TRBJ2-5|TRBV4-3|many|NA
TGCGCCAGCAGCCAAGAAGGGGTGGGGAGCCAAGAGACCCAGTACTTC
CASSQEGVGSQETQYF
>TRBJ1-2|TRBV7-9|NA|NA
TGTGCCAGCAGTAGGGAGGGCTATGGCCACACCTTC
CASSREGYGHTF
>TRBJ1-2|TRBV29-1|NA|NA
TGCAGCGTTGAAGATTTCGACGGACACTATGGCTACACCTTC
CSVEDFDGHYGYTF
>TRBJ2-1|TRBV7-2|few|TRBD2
TGTGCCAGCAGCTCCTGGGAGGGCAATGAGCAGTTCTTC
CASSSWEGNEQFF
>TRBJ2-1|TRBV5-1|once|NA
TGCGCCAGCACGTCGGGGGATTCCCACAGGGAGCAGTTCTTC
CASTSGDSHREQFF
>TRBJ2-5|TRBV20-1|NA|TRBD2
TGCAGTGCCGGACTAGCGGGGACGGGTTTTAGTCTAGAGACCCAGTACTTC
CSAGLAGTGFSLETQYF
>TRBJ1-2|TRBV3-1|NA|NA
TGTGCCAGCAGCCAAGTCGGGGGGCCCTCTTCCTATGGCTACACCTTC
CASSQVGGPSSYGYTF
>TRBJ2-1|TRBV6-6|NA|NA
TGTGCCAGCAGTTGGGGGATTAGGGGGAATGAGCAGTTCTTC
CASSWGIRGNEQFF
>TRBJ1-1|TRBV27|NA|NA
TGTGCCAGCAGCGATCCAGGCAACACTGAAGCTTTCTTT
CASSDPGNTEAFF
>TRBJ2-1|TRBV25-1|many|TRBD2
TGTGCCAGCAGTGACCACTCGGGACTAGCGGCTAAAAATGAGCAGTTCTTC
CASSDHSGLAAKNEQFF
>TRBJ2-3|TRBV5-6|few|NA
TGTGCCAGCAGCTTGGGAGAGCTCGGGGCCAGCACAGATACGCAGTATTTT
CASSLGELGASTDTQYF
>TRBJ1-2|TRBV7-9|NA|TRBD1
TGTGCCAGCAGCTTAAACGGACAGGCTATGAGTGGCTACACCTTC
CASSLNGQAMSGYTF
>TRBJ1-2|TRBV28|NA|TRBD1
TGTGCCAGCAACCTCGACCGGGACAGGTCTAACTATGGCTACACCTTC
CASNLDRDRSNYGYTF
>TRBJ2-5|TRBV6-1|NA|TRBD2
TGTGCCAGCAGTGAGGTACTAGCGGGGTCATATCAAGAGACCCAGTACTTC
CASSEVLAGSYQETQYF
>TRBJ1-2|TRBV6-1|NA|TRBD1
TGTGCCAGCAGTGGAGACAGGGGGCGGTCGGTCGACTATGGCTACACCTTC
CASSGDRGRSVDYGYTF
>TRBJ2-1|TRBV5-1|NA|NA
TGCGCCAGCAGTTCAACAGGGCGACTGTCCTACAATGAGCAGTTCTTC
CASSSTGRLSYNEQFF